The clone carrying this T cell receptor beta chain has only a few counts. The germline V gene has CDR1 MNHEY and CDR2 SVGEGT. The germline V and J ends were trimmed by 6 bases and 3 bases, with 16 bases remaining between them. The CDR3 extends over 15 amino acids. Each CDR3 protein is one row after TCRdb ran MiXCR on the RT-PCR reads. The data contain under 550,000 distinct CDR3 sequences, less than 7.5% of them seen just once; the ten biggest clones take up roughly 14%. The data originate from a study of response to subunit inactivated influenza vaccine. The chain has TRBV6-2 or TRBV6-3 and TRBJ2-3; D tentatively reads TRBD1 or TRBD2 (6 bases each). The sequence derives from a man aged 45 to 70 who received an inactivated influenza vaccine. The sample was PBMCs from blood, taken roughly 24 months after vaccination. CDR3 sequence reads: CASSSGATGTDTQYF. The CDR3 region has the DNA TGTGCCAGCAGCTCGGGGGCCACGGGGACAGATACGCAGTATTTT.